This T cell receptor beta chain was identified during a study of blood T cell repertoires in COVID-19. Study background: From T cells, B-cell-depleted T cells, or PBMCs came the material, which was cDNA or gDNA.

V shed 5 bases and J 2 bases; nucleotides not matched to a gene: 12. The CDR3 runs 17 residues. The V gene's germline CDR1 is SNHLY and CDR2 FYNNEI. Repertoires were generated with immunoSEQ multiplex PCR, while TCRdb's copy carries only in-frame clones and drops some. Here the sample spans under 350,000 clones, 80% to 95% being singletons. This receptor was identified in a woman between 25 and 40 years old with COVID-19, enrolled during active disease. Sequencing input: peripheral blood. The rearrangement joins TRBV2 to TRBJ1-3; 7 bases are a match to TRBD1. As DNA, the CDR3 is TGTGCCAGCAGTCTTATCGGGCAGGGGGTAACTGGAAACACCATATATTTT. Encoded protein: CASSLIGQGVTGNTIYF.